This passage covers 2 T cell receptor beta chains from one sample sequenced in a study of identical twins. TCRdb called the 5' RACE reads again in MiXCR, with one record for every CDR3 protein. Of 450,000 to 600,000 distinct CDR3 sequences listed, around 22% are singletons. This same sample was also taken into another study, of yellow fever vaccine responses in identical twins.

Sequencing was performed on CD4+ T cells sorted from blood. The source of these receptors is a woman aged 18-29 years in good health.

V is TRBV6-2 or TRBV6-3 and J is TRBJ2-7; weak D call: TRBD1 (6 bases). Germline-derived CDR1 and CDR2 are MNHEY and SVGEGT. This CDR3 contains 11 residues. V lost 5 bases and J 6 bases, leaving 8 bases between the germline ends. The CDR3 sequence is CASSDRIEQYF. Here the CDR3 DNA reads TGTGCCAGCAGTGACAGGATCGAGCAGTACTTC.

This clonotype was recorded a few times. The CDR3: CASSLDRAGSPLHF. The CDR3 DNA reads as TGCGCCAGCAGCCTGGACAGGGCGGGCTCACCCCTCCACTTT. This chain uses TRBV5-1 with TRBJ1-6; 8 bases are shared with TRBD1. The length of the CDR3 is 14 residues. Germline V gene data show CDR1 as SGHRS and CDR2 as YFSETQ. V shed 4 bases, J shed 10 bases, and the junction held 7 bases outside the gene matches.